These 18 T cell receptor beta chains were sequenced from one sample in a study of post-analysis software for immune sequencing data (dated by TCRdb to between 2015 and 2017). Library creation used PCR. TCRdb names Illumina HiSeq 2500 as the instrument used. Unique molecular identifiers were incorporated into TCR beta cDNA libraries to reduce PCR and sequencing biases. TCRdb trimmed public reads at Q25 via fastp, called clones via MiXCR and kept in-frame beta chains. Rows are combined by CDR3 protein, so each entry shows the most common genes and DNA. The sample contains 450,000 or so distinct CDR3 sequences, roughly 46% of them found a single time. The ten largest clonotypes hold about 12% of the sample. General conclusions and limits of the study: Patients showed significantly higher frequencies than controls for about 5 TRBV segments, among them TRBV5-6, TRBV5-1 and TRBV20-1.

No antigens are known for them. The sequencing sample was made of blood. These receptors were collected from a girl aged 10-17 years with multiple sclerosis.

The rearrangement links TRBV12-3 or TRBV12-4 to TRBJ1-1; no reliable D call. This CDR3 comprises 12 residues. Between the trimmed V and J ends, which lost 6 bases and 3 bases, there was a span of 8 bases. The CDR3 reads CASRPDYTEAFF. Here the CDR3 DNA reads TGTGCCAGCAGACCCGACTACACTGAAGCTTTCTTT.

This clonotype was detected only once. This CDR3 is CASRGSPRYEQYF. As DNA, the CDR3 is TGTGCCAGCAGGGGGTCCCCTCGGTACGAGCAGTACTTC. The chain couples TRBV6-1 to TRBJ2-5; no clear D. The J call is uncertain, as TRBJ2-7 better fits the DNA end. Germline assignment: CDR1 MNHNS and CDR2 SASEGT. The length of the CDR3 is 13 residues.

This clonotype appeared a few times. J is TRBJ2-1 and V is TRBV29-1; 7 nucleotides agree with TRBD2. Trimming took 4 bases from V and 1 from J; bases not matched to a gene: 7. Germline V gene data show CDR1 as SQVTM and CDR2 as ANQGSEA. The CDR3 contains 15 residues. The CDR3 here is CSVAVAGASYNEQFF. As DNA, the CDR3 is TGCAGCGTTGCTGTCGCGGGAGCTTCCTACAATGAGCAGTTCTTC.

The genes are TRBV9 and TRBJ1-2; D not certain. Trimming left V 4 bases short and J 4 bases short, with 8 bases between. The CDR3 is 12 amino acids. Germline loops: CDR1 SGDLS, CDR2 YYNGEE. For the CDR3, the DNA is TGTGCCAGCAGCACAAATCTCTATGGCTACACCTTC. This translates into CASSTNLYGYTF.

The J gene is TRBJ2-7, the V gene TRBV9, with 9 bases aligning to TRBD2. The V segment lost 4 bases and the J segment 1 base; nucleotides outside the gene matches: 15. Per the germline V gene, CDR1 is SGDLS and CDR2 is YYNGEE. The CDR3 runs 18 residues. CDR3 protein: CASSSSVAGGPGSYEQYF. CDR3 bases: TGTGCCAGCAGCTCGAGTGTCGCGGGAGGGCCAGGATCCTACGAGCAGTACTTC.

This clonotype was seen a few times. The chain links TRBV7-6 to TRBJ2-5; the D is unclear. From germline, CDR1 is SGHVS and CDR2 FNYEAQ. V gave up 5 bases and J gave up 5 bases, with 9 bases separating them. The CDR3 spans 12 residues. The CDR3 DNA follows: TGTGCCAGCAGCATGCGCTATGAGACCCAGTACTTC. Its protein product is CASSMRYETQYF. Looking up the rest from reference TRBV7-6 and TRBJ2-5 gives the full variable domain: GAGVSQSPRYKVTKRGQDVALRCDPISGHVSLYWYRQALGQGPEFLTYFNYEAQQDKSGLPNDRFSAERPEGSISTLTIQRTEQRDSAMYRCASSMRYETQYFGPGTRLLVL.

As to this clonotype: This CDR3 is missing its conserved last phenylalanine or tryptophan, likely due to a read error. The chain has TRBV4-1 and TRBJ2-7; D is ambiguous. Germline CDR1 reads MGHRA; CDR2 reads YSYEKL. This CDR3 is 14 amino acids long. The V end lost 1 base, the J end lost 1 base, and 8 bases lay between the germline ends. The CDR3 DNA sequence: TGCGCCAGCAGCCAAGTTTCAGGTTCCTACGAGCAGTACTTA. Its protein is CASSQVSGSYEQYL.

The chain carries TRBV10-3 and TRBJ2-1; 12 bases align to TRBD2. Unmatched junction bases numbered 5, after V lost 6 bases and J lost 8 bases. The CDR3 has 14 amino acids. The germline V gene has CDR1 ENHRY and CDR2 SYGVKD. For the CDR3, the DNA is TGTGCCATCAGGACTAGCGGGAGTAGCGATGAGCAGTTCTTC. Its protein product is CAIRTSGSSDEQFF.

This chain joins TRBV12-3 or TRBV12-4 and TRBJ2-1, with 9 positions matching TRBD2. The J segment lost 4 bases and the V segment lost 5 bases, leaving 6 bases of the junction unmatched. The length of the CDR3 is 15 residues. CDR3 sequence reads: CASSLRAGGYNEQFF. The CDR3 DNA follows: TGTGCCAGCAGTCTACGGGCGGGAGGGTACAATGAGCAGTTCTTC.

This clonotype showed up just a few times. CDR3 amino acids: CSARAVRTGISGANVLTF. CDR3 nucleotides: TGCAGTGCTAGAGCTGTTCGGACCGGCATCTCAGGGGCCAACGTCCTGACTTTC. The chain uses TRBV20-1 and TRBJ2-6; no clear D gene. Germline V gene data show CDR1 as DFQATT and CDR2 as SNEGSKA (reference sequence). V was trimmed by 1 base and J by 4 bases, leaving 20 bases between them. CDR3 size: 18 residues.

Notes on this clonotype: At one of its ends the junction is not consistent with the germline gene, which may arise from a read error. The gene calls are TRBV7-9 and TRBJ2-7; D possibly corresponds to TRBD1 (5 bases). Per germline, CDR1 SEHNR and CDR2 FQNEAQ (reference sequence). The CDR3 length is 13 residues. The CDR3 loop is CASGFGQAYEQYF. CDR3 DNA sequence: TGTGCCAGCGGCTTCGGACAAGCCTACGAGCAGTACTTC. Full variable domain (outside the CDR3, taken from reference TRBV7-9 and TRBJ2-7): DTGVSQNPRHKITKRGQNVTFRCDPISEHNRLYWYRQTLGQGPEFLTYFQNEAQLEKSRLLSDRFSAERPKGSFSTLEIQRTEQGDSAMYLCASGFGQAYEQYFGPGTRLTVT.

This clonotype was seen only a few times. The V call is TRBV7-9, the J call TRBJ1-1; D gene ambiguous. V was shortened by 1 base and J by 1 base, with 13 bases between the two germline ends. The length of the CDR3 is 16 residues. Germline V gene lookup returns CDR1 SEHNR and CDR2 FQNEAQ (reference sequence). This CDR3 is CASSLGVLGPNTEAFF. The CDR3 coding sequence is TGTGCCAGCAGCTTAGGGGTCCTCGGACCGAACACTGAAGCTTTCTTT.

Only a few counts were recorded for this clonotype. The chain couples TRBV6-5 to TRBJ2-1; tentatively, D is TRBD1 (5 bases). The CDR3 is 14 residues long. The germline gives CDR1 MNHEY, CDR2 SVGAGI. Between the trimmed V and J ends, which lost 4 bases and 3 bases, there was a span of 10 bases. The CDR3 region has the DNA TGTGCCAGCAGTTCAGGGTATGGCTACAATGAGCAGTTCTTC. Its protein product is CASSSGYGYNEQFF.

This clonotype was seen more than once but under ten times. The chain combines TRBV20-1 with TRBJ2-3; TRBD2 agrees at 11 bases. Germline V gene data show CDR1 as DFQATT and CDR2 as SNEGSKA (reference sequence). The CDR3 loop spans 13 amino acids. The CDR3 reads CCGLAGGTDTQYF. The CDR3 DNA is TGCTGCGGGCTAGCGGGGGGTACAGATACGCAGTATTTT.

This sequence joins TRBV10-1 and TRBJ1-1, with a tentative D call TRBD1 (5 bases). Between the trimmed V and J ends, which lost 8 bases and 2 bases, there was a span of 15 bases. This CDR3 region has 14 residues. The V gene's germline CDR1 is WNHNN and CDR2 SYGVQD (reference sequence). The CDR3 nucleotides read TGCGCCAGCCAGGGTGGTGGACCAAACACTGAAGCTTTCTTT. Protein: CASQGGGPNTEAFF.

The chain combines TRBV11-2 with TRBJ2-5; D call uncertain. V lost 5 bases to trimming and J lost 2 bases, with 12 bases between them. Germline V gene lookup returns CDR1 SGHAT and CDR2 FQNNGV. The CDR3 contains 14 residues. DNA of the CDR3: TGTGCCAGCAGCGCGGACCAGGAGCAAGAGACCCAGTACTTC. Its translation: CASSADQEQETQYF.

The genes are TRBV5-6 and TRBJ2-5, with 8 bases fitting TRBD1. The CDR3 contains 14 residues. The germline CDR1 and CDR2 sequences are SGHDT and YYEEEE. V was clipped by 4 bases and J by 5 bases; unmatched bases: 7. CDR3 region: CASSIWDRRETQYF. In DNA, the CDR3 is TGTGCCAGCAGCATTTGGGACAGGCGGGAGACCCAGTACTTC.

The chain joins TRBV28 to TRBJ2-7; D is perhaps TRBD1 (6 bases). The CDR3 is made up of 12 amino acids. Per the germline V gene, CDR1 is MDHEN and CDR2 is SYDVKM. V lost 7 bases and J 4 bases, leaving 11 bases between the germline ends. The CDR3 loop reads CASTPGQYEQYF. The CDR3 coding sequence is TGTGCCAGCACTCCAGGACAGTACGAGCAGTACTTC.